These T cell receptor beta chains were read from a single sample in a study of T cell repertoires in cytomegalovirus infection. One entry per CDR3 protein results from TCRdb running MiXCR on the reads. The sample has roughly 800,000 distinct CDR3 sequences; 25% to 30% are singletons. No antigen is known for these receptors. The material was cultured CD8+ T cells from PBMCs, obtained from culture after CMV antigen stimulation. These TCRs come from a human donor in good health (CMV status not recorded). Some clones in this sample may be carry-over from other donors' samples. Each CDR3 is given with its conserved first and last residue.

J gene,V gene,CDR3 protein
TRBJ2-1,TRBV2,CASSAVANEQFF
TRBJ2-1,TRBV7-3,CASSLRPGPGQGADEQFF
TRBJ2-3,TRBV4-3,CASSQEIPGTSGGAGTDTQYF
TRBJ1-1,TRBV9,CASSPSDSGTEAFF
TRBJ1-4,TRBV19,CASSIPAGEDEKLFF
TRBJ2-3,TRBV6-1,CASSERFQSGGSDTQYF
TRBJ2-7,TRBV27,CASSNTGGPFGEQYF
TRBJ2-3,TRBV27,CASSPSTETQYF
TRBJ1-4,TRBV6-2/TRBV6-3,CASSPEAYVATNEKLFF
TRBJ2-1,TRBV12-3/TRBV12-4,CASRGTSGGDNEQFF
TRBJ1-1,TRBV7-3,CASSWGTKKNTEAFF
TRBJ1-1,TRBV6-6,CASSYSYSRTGALNTEAFF
TRBJ2-7,TRBV7-9,CASSGPGDRYPLEQYF
TRBJ2-3,TRBV6-1,CASSWGLAGGPGDTQYF
TRBJ2-5,TRBV13,CASSHRGGGETQYF
TRBJ1-1,TRBV7-9,CASSSGQGVLTEAFF
TRBJ1-3,TRBV11-2,CASSPYLQYSGNTIYF
TRBJ2-1,TRBV29-1,CSVDHRVNSREQFF
TRBJ2-1,TRBV7-8,CASSASLGHEQFF
TRBJ2-1,TRBV6-2/TRBV6-3,CASSYYRYNEQFF
TRBJ1-4,TRBV28,CASSLEAGGAEKLFF
TRBJ2-1,TRBV4-1,CASSQAGLDNEQFF
TRBJ2-2,TRBV6-2/TRBV6-3,CASSYISGGSNTGELFF
TRBJ1-5,TRBV18,CASSPRGIETSNQPQHF
TRBJ1-2,TRBV12-3/TRBV12-4,CASSETRTGRIYGYTF